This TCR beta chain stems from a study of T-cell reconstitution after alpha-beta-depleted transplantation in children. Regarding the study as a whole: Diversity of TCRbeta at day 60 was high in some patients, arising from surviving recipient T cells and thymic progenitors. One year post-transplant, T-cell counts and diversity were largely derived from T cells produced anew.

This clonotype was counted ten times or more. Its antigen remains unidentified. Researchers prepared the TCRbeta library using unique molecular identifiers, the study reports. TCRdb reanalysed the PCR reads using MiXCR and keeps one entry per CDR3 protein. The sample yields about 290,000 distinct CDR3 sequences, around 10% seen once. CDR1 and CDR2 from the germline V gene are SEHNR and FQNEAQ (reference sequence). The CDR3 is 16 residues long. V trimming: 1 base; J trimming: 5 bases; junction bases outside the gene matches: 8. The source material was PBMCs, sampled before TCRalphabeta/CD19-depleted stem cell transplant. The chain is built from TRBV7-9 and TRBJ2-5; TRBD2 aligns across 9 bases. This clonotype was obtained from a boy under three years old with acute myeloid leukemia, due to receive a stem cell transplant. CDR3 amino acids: CASSLGGLAIMETQYF. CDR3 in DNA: TGTGCCAGCAGCTTAGGCGGACTAGCGATCATGGAGACCCAGTACTTC.